These T cell receptor beta chains were read from a single sample in a study of T cell responses to AZD1222 COVID-19 vaccine. Clones were sequenced by immunoSEQ multiplex PCR, and TCRdb holds only the in-frame ones, with some missing. The repertoire holds about 85,000 clones, with over 70% as singletons. The sequences come from peripheral blood, collected on day 0 of AZD1222 vaccination. The receptors originated from an adult in good health. CDR3s leave out the opening cysteine and the closing phenylalanine or tryptophan.

V gene	J gene	CDR3 protein
TRBV9	TRBJ1-1	ASSVGGTREAF
TRBV30	TRBJ2-7	AWSRGAYEQY
TRBV10-3	TRBJ2-1	AISGGGEQF
TRBV29-1	TRBJ2-3	SVTPMGNRLDTQY
TRBV5-1	TRBJ1-5	ASRAGQGDQPQH
TRBV19	TRBJ2-1	ASSILAGGPDLF
TRBV5-1	TRBJ2-6	ASRSTFSSGANVLT
TRBV18	TRBJ2-7	ASSPQSGPYEQY
TRBV18	TRBJ2-1	ASSPPPKRGSSYNEQF
TRBV5-1	TRBJ2-3	ASSSMGQSTDTQY
TRBV4-1	TRBJ2-6	ASSPSRGSGANVLT
TRBV19	TRBJ2-6	ASSRQSGANVLT
TRBV6-5	TRBJ1-1	ASSLDRGIGTEAF
TRBV7-3	TRBJ2-1	ASSFLAGGLNEQF
TRBV27	TRBJ1-6	ASRTGHYNSPLH
TRBV30	TRBJ1-2	AWSGLSGSEYGYT